These 31 T cell receptor beta chains were all obtained from the same sample, sequenced in a study of CD8 T cells in ankylosing spondylitis. General study findings and limits: About 8 highly homologous variants made up a TCR beta motif, and this motif appeared characteristic of ankylosing spondylitis blood.

TCRdb fed the 5' RACE reads into MiXCR, producing one record per CDR3 protein. The data show about 500,000 distinct CDR3 sequences, about 12% seen once. For these receptors, no antigen is known. Sequencing was done on a sample of blood, either unsorted or a sorted T cell fraction (not recorded which). The receptors originated from a male donor with ankylosing spondylitis.

V and J are TRBV19 and TRBJ2-1; D is unresolved. Germline V gene lookup returns CDR1 LNHDA and CDR2 SQIVND (reference sequence). This CDR3 comprises 15 residues. Trimming left V 3 bases short and J 8 bases short, with 17 bases between. CDR3 bases: TGTGCCAGTAGTATTTCCGGGTTTGAAATACATGAGCAGTTCTTC. Its translation is CASSISGFEIHEQFF.

This clonotype showed up just a few times. The chain is built from TRBV27 and TRBJ2-2, with TRBD2 as a possible D gene (6 bases). This CDR3 comprises 16 residues. CDR1 is MNHEY and CDR2 is SMNVEV in the germline V gene (reference sequence). The V gene lost 6 bases and the J gene lost 1 base, with 15 bases spanning the gap. CDR3 sequence: CASRGRRRGNTGELFF. The DNA for the CDR3 is TGTGCCAGCAGGGGACGTCGGAGGGGGAACACCGGGGAGCTGTTTTTT.

This rearrangement joins TRBV2 to TRBJ1-5, with a possible D match to TRBD1 (6 bases). The V end lost 7 bases, the J end lost 3 bases, and 10 bases lay between the germline ends. Germline CDR1 is SNHLY and CDR2 is FYNNEI. CDR3 length: 13 residues. CDR3 sequence (DNA): TGTGCCAGCATACAGGGAGCCAATCAGCCCCAGCATTTT. Protein: CASIQGANQPQHF.

This clonotype was counted ten times or more. The rearrangement joins TRBV5-1 to TRBJ1-1, with D hard to call. Germline CDR1 is SGHRS and CDR2 is YFSETQ. The CDR3 contains 13 residues. Between the trimmed V and J ends, which lost 4 bases and 5 bases, there was a span of 12 bases. The CDR3: CASSRDRETEAFF. The CDR3 bases are TGCGCCAGCAGCAGGGATAGGGAGACTGAAGCTTTCTTT.

The chain uses TRBV11-1 and TRBJ2-7; D assignment may be TRBD1 or TRBD2 (6 bases each). The ends were cut back, 4 bases at V and 3 bases at J, with 28 bases in the middle. Germline CDR1 and CDR2: SGHAT and FQDESV (reference sequence). The CDR3 contains 19 residues. The CDR3 nucleotides are TGTGCCAGCAGCTCTTATCCACCTTCGGGGGCGACACCAAACTACGAGCAGTACGTC. Encoded protein: CASSSYPPSGATPNYEQYV.

The count of this clonotype is one. The chain combines TRBV5-1 with TRBJ1-2; the D is unclear. This CDR3 is 15 amino acids long. Trimming pared 0 bases from V and 4 bases from J, leaving 13 bases between. Germline CDR1 and CDR2: SGHRS and YFSETQ. CDR3 DNA: TGCGCCAGCAGCTTGGTCGTACCGCCATCCTATGGCTACACCTTC. Amino acid sequence: CASSLVVPPSYGYTF.

V and J are TRBV4-2 and TRBJ2-7; no clear D gene. The CDR3 is 13 residues long. In germline, CDR1 is LGHNA, CDR2 YNFKEQ. V was shortened by 4 bases and J by 0 bases, with 7 bases between the two germline ends. The CDR3 sequence: CASSPINSYEQYF. The CDR3 region has the DNA TGTGCCAGCAGCCCTATCAACTCCTACGAGCAGTACTTC.

This clonotype was seen repeatedly, ten times or more. The V and J genes are TRBV12-3 or TRBV12-4 and TRBJ1-1; D uncertain. The V end lost 3 bases, the J end lost 5 bases, and 13 bases lay between the germline ends. The CDR3 is 14 residues long. This CDR3 is CASSFRVAGTEAFF. CDR3 coding DNA: TGTGCCAGCAGTTTCCGGGTGGCGGGGACTGAAGCTTTCTTT.

In this sample, this clonotype turned up many times. The chain combines TRBV4-2 with TRBJ2-2; 8 nucleotides line up with TRBD1. This CDR3 has 18 amino acids. The J segment lost 0 bases and the V segment lost 1 base, leaving 7 bases of the junction unmatched. Germline values: CDR1 LGHNA, CDR2 YNFKEQ. The CDR3 reads CASSQVGGTGPNTGELFF. CDR3 nucleotide sequence: TGTGCCAGCAGCCAAGTAGGTGGGACAGGTCCGAACACCGGGGAGCTGTTTTTT.

CDR3 sequence: CASSPVLGGQSIYEQYF. CDR3 nucleotides: TGTGCCAGCTCACCAGTTCTCGGGGGACAGTCAATCTACGAGCAGTACTTC. The gene calls are TRBV18 and TRBJ2-7; a possible D gene is TRBD1 (7 bases). The CDR3 length is 17 residues. V was shortened by 2 bases and J by 3 bases, with 20 bases between the two germline ends. In germline, CDR1 is KGHSH, CDR2 LQKENI.

CDR3 nucleotides: TGTGCCAGCAGCCTGGACTTAGACTACGAGCAGTACTTC. The encoded protein is CASSLDLDYEQYF. V usage is TRBV7-8 and J usage is TRBJ2-7, with D perhaps TRBD2 (5 bases). The length of the CDR3 is 13 residues. CDR1 is SGHVS, CDR2 FQNEAQ, per germline. V was pared by 5 bases and J by 3 bases, with 11 bases between.

V usage is TRBV20-1 and J usage is TRBJ2-2; D remains ambiguous. V lost 0 bases to trimming and J lost 6 bases, with 8 bases between them. The CDR3 has 13 residues. CDR1 is DFQATT, CDR2 SNEGSKA, per germline (reference sequence). The CDR3 loop reads CSARDPIAGELFF. CDR3 DNA sequence: TGCAGTGCTAGAGATCCTATCGCCGGGGAGCTGTTTTTT.

This clonotype has just a few counts. This chain uses TRBV15 with TRBJ1-2; no reliable D call. Looked up from germline, CDR1 is LNHNV and CDR2 is YYDKDF (reference sequence). The CDR3 contains 14 residues. With 0 bases removed from V and 0 bases from J, the gap between germline ends came to 5 bases. The DNA for the CDR3 is TGTGCCACCAGCAGAGATCTCACTAACTATGGCTACACCTTC. Its protein is CATSRDLTNYGYTF.

There are a few counts of this clonotype. This chain uses TRBV25-1 with TRBJ1-1; 7 nucleotides agree with TRBD1. This CDR3 contains 15 residues. The V gene's germline CDR1 is MGHDK and CDR2 SYGVNS. Trimming at V came to 4 bases and at J to 8 bases, leaving 13 bases not matched to a gene. The DNA of the CDR3 is TGTGCCAGCAGTGCGAGGACAGGCGCCAACCGAGAAGCTTTCTTT. The encoded protein is CASSARTGANREAFF.

This clonotype was detected many times. The chain combines TRBV29-1 with TRBJ1-2; 12 bases agree with TRBD1. Germline values: CDR1 SQVTM, CDR2 ANQGSEA. This CDR3 comprises 13 residues. V gave up 6 bases and J gave up 8 bases; unmatched junction bases: 7. CDR3: CSVTGTGGLGYTF. DNA of the CDR3: TGCAGCGTAACCGGGACAGGGGGCCTCGGCTACACCTTC.

This clonotype came up a few times. This chain links TRBV5-1 with TRBJ1-2; no reliable D call. The ends were cut back, 0 bases at V and 2 bases at J, with 8 bases in the middle. From germline, CDR1 is SGHRS and CDR2 YFSETQ. CDR3 length: 14 amino acids. This chain's CDR3 is CASSLAPENYGYTF. CDR3 bases: TGCGCCAGCAGCTTGGCCCCAGAGAACTATGGCTACACCTTC.

This clonotype was seen more than once but under ten times. The chain is built from TRBV20-1 and TRBJ2-1; a possible D gene is TRBD2 (6 bases). Germline assignment: CDR1 DFQATT and CDR2 SNEGSKA (reference sequence). The ends were cut back, 8 bases at V and 9 bases at J, with 20 bases in the middle. This CDR3 spans 13 amino acids. CDR3 residues: CSLTQGGRPEQFF. The CDR3 nucleotides read TGCAGTCTCACCCAAGGAGGGCGTCCTGAGCAGTTCTTC.

Points on this clonotype: An end of the junction differs from the germline gene, which may be a read error. The rearrangement links TRBV3-1 to TRBJ2-1, with a tentative D call TRBD1 (5 bases). The CDR3 is made up of 15 amino acids. CDR1 is LGHDT, CDR2 YNNKEL, per germline (reference sequence). CDR3 protein: CASSQDYTGTGNMLF. The CDR3 nucleotides are TGTGCCAGCAGCCAAGATTACACTGGAACAGGCAACATGCTCTTC.

The chain recombines TRBV5-1 with TRBJ1-3; TRBD1 matches at 10 bases. This CDR3 contains 14 residues. Germline-derived CDR1 and CDR2 are SGHRS and YFSETQ. Losses at the gene ends were 4 bases for V and 8 bases for J; bases not matched to a gene: 6. This chain's CDR3 is CASSTRQGADTIYF. The CDR3 region has the DNA TGCGCCAGCAGCACGCGACAGGGGGCGGACACCATATATTTT.

The sample holds a few counts of this clonotype. The CDR3 reads CSAPHGQGVDGYTF. Here the CDR3 DNA reads TGCAGTGCTCCCCATGGGCAGGGAGTCGATGGCTACACCTTC. This chain joins TRBV20-1 and TRBJ1-2; weak D call: TRBD1 (5 bases). From germline, CDR1 is DFQATT and CDR2 SNEGSKA (reference sequence). The V end was cut by 5 bases, the J end by 6 bases, with 19 bases between. The CDR3 sequence is 14 residues long.

This clonotype has a count of ten or more. CDR3 nucleotides: TGTGCCAGCAGTCGATCTGGTGACACCGGGGAGCTGTTTTTT. Amino acids: CASSRSGDTGELFF. The chain employs TRBV25-1 and TRBJ2-2; D not resolved. V gave up 5 bases and J gave up 3 bases, with 10 bases separating them. The CDR3 is 14 amino acids. CDR1 is MGHDK, CDR2 SYGVNS, per germline.

This clonotype was counted a few times. The chain couples TRBV5-8 to TRBJ1-6, with TRBD1 identical over 10 bases. Germline-derived CDR1 and CDR2 are SGHTS and YDEGEE. Unmatched junction bases numbered 4, after V lost 1 base and J lost 9 bases. The CDR3 covers 15 residues. In DNA, the CDR3 is TGTGCCAGCAGCTTGACAGGGGACAGGGGTTCACCCCTCCACTTT. As protein: CASSLTGDRGSPLHF.

This clonotype was seen a few times. The chain recombines TRBV6-6 with TRBJ1-2; D may be TRBD1 (5 bases). This CDR3 is built from 12 residues. Germline V lookup: CDR1 MNHNY, CDR2 SVGAGI (reference sequence). Trimming pared 11 bases from V and 3 bases from J, leaving 13 bases between. The CDR3 sequence is CAVRGGDYGYTF. CDR3 sequence (DNA): TGTGCCGTACGCGGGGGGGACTATGGCTACACCTTC.

This clonotype was observed a handful of times. The chain has TRBV27 and TRBJ1-2; TRBD1 might be the D (5 bases). V lost 4 bases, J lost 5 bases, and 17 bases lay in between. The CDR3 covers 15 residues. Germline assignment: CDR1 MNHEY and CDR2 SMNVEV (reference sequence). The CDR3 here is CASSSKGYNRYGYTF. CDR3 sequence (DNA): TGTGCCAGCAGTTCAAAGGGGTACAACCGGTATGGCTACACCTTC.

The chain is built from TRBV7-2 and TRBJ1-2; D gene uncertain. The CDR3 covers 14 residues. The germline V gene has CDR1 SGHTA and CDR2 FQGNSA. V lost 6 bases and J 0 bases, leaving 11 bases between the germline ends. CDR3 region: CASSTYTANYGYTF. In nucleotides, the CDR3 is TGTGCCAGCAGTACATACACCGCTAACTATGGCTACACCTTC.

This clonotype was seen a few times. V and J are TRBV11-1 and TRBJ1-6, with 10 bases that match TRBD1. J lost 10 bases, V lost 0 bases, and 12 bases had no gene match. Germline CDR1 and CDR2: SGHAT and FQDESV (reference sequence). The CDR3 is 18 residues long. CDR3 DNA sequence: TGTGCCAGCAGCTTAGCGCGGGGACAGGGGTTTCATGGGTCACCCCTCCACTTT. Encoded protein: CASSLARGQGFHGSPLHF. Full variable domain (outside the CDR3, taken from reference TRBV11-1 and TRBJ1-6): EAEVAQSPRYKITEKSQAVAFWCDPISGHATLYWYRQILGQGPELLVQFQDESVVDDSQLPKDRFSAERLKGVDSTLKIQPAELGDSAMYLCASSLARGQGFHGSPLHFGNGTRLTVT.

The V call is TRBV2, the J call TRBJ1-2, with D unclear. V was cut by 4 bases and J by 4 bases, with 7 bases left in between. The length of the CDR3 is 12 residues. The V gene's germline CDR1 is SNHLY and CDR2 FYNNEI. The CDR3 reads CASSAPFYGYTF. As DNA, the CDR3 is TGTGCCAGCAGTGCGCCTTTCTATGGCTACACCTTC. The variable domain in full, with the rest retrieved from reference TRBV2 and TRBJ1-2, is EPEVTQTPSHQVTQMGQEVILRCVPISNHLYFYWYRQILGQKVEFLVSFYNNEISEKSEIFDDQFSVERPDGSNFTLKIRSTKLEDSAMYFCASSAPFYGYTFGSGTRLTVV.

Ten or more counts support this clonotype. This chain uses TRBV12-3 or TRBV12-4 with TRBJ2-3; TRBD2 matches at 12 bases. J lost 5 bases, V lost 6 bases, and 9 bases had no gene match. The CDR3 is 16 residues long. Here the CDR3 reads CASSSASGRALDTQYF. CDR3 in DNA: TGTGCCAGCAGCTCGGCTAGCGGGAGGGCCCTAGATACGCAGTATTTT.

This clonotype came up once. A much larger clone differs from this one at a single base, so this may be a read error. The rearrangement joins TRBV10-1 to TRBJ2-5; 7 bases match TRBD2. Germline values: CDR1 WNHNN, CDR2 SYGVQD (reference sequence). With 2 bases clipped from V and 0 bases from J, the junction kept 9 bases outside the gene matches. The CDR3 loop spans 17 amino acids. CDR3 protein: CASSEPKERDDQETQYF. CDR3 in DNA: TGCGCCAGCAGTGAGCCTAAGGAGCGGGATGACCAAGAGACCCAGTACTTC.

In its sample, this clonotype was seen a few times. CDR3 nucleotide sequence: TGTGCCAGCAGCCAGGGACAGGCTAATCAGCCCCAGCATTTT. Protein: CASSQGQANQPQHF. The J gene is TRBJ1-5, the V gene TRBV7-2, with TRBD1 identical over 8 bases. The length of the CDR3 is 14 residues. J lost 4 bases, V lost 5 bases, and 4 bases had no gene match. Germline V CDR1 and CDR2: SGHTA, FQGNSA.

The table lists this clonotype with a few counts. CDR3 DNA: TGCGCCAGCAGCCGATCCGCACCAGACAGTACGTACGCTCGGGGCTATGGCTACACCTTC. Translated: CASSRSAPDSTYARGYGYTF. The gene calls are TRBV4-1 and TRBJ1-2, with TRBD1 as a possible D gene (5 bases). Germline V lookup: CDR1 MGHRA, CDR2 YSYEKL. The CDR3 is made up of 20 amino acids. Trimming left V 4 bases short and J 4 bases short, with 31 bases between.